The clone carrying this T cell receptor beta chain was found many times. Its specificity is unknown. The V gene's germline CDR1 is SGHRS and CDR2 YFSETQ. The length of the CDR3 is 16 residues. V shed 0 bases and J 1 base; nucleotides not matched to a gene: 5. Using quantitative 5'-RACE with molecular barcodes, the authors made TCR beta libraries. TCRdb reprocessed the 5' RACE reads with MiXCR, giving one entry per CDR3 protein. The sample holds around 90,000 distinct CDR3 sequences, around 30% seen once. This sample is part of a study of CD8 T cells in ankylosing spondylitis. General observations from the study: Disease-linked clones bore a CD8+ phenotype and were relatively rare in peripheral blood. About 8 highly homologous variants made up a TCR beta motif, and this motif appeared characteristic of ankylosing spondylitis blood. A number of the motif variants had already been described in reactive arthritis synovial fluid and blood.

The specimen was blood, either unsorted or a sorted T cell fraction (not recorded which). The sequence derives from a male donor with ankylosing spondylitis or in good health (not recorded which). V gene TRBV5-1 combines with J gene TRBJ2-7; TRBD1 agrees at 9 bases. The CDR3 sequence: CASSLALGQGSYEQYF. In nucleotides, the CDR3 is TGCGCCAGCAGCTTGGCCCTAGGACAGGGGTCCTACGAGCAGTACTTC.